What follows are 25 T cell receptor beta chains derived from one specimen sequenced in a study of blood T cells in healthy people across ages (dated by TCRdb to between 2014 and 2017). Preparation of the library involved 5' RACE. The sequencer listed for this sample is Illumina HiSeq 2500. A second about 7 to 12 cycle PCR used a sample-barcoded 5' primer and a J-beta primer mix. The public reads were reprocessed in TCRdb via fastp at Q25 and MiXCR, keeping in-frame beta chains. When rows share a CDR3 protein, they turn into one entry using the most common DNA and genes. This sample comprises 700,000 to 850,000 distinct CDR3 sequences, about 34% of them detected only once. The top ten hold roughly 13% of the sample. The sequencing sample was made of blood. These receptors were collected from a man in his late teens or twenties in good health.

This chain links TRBV4-3 with TRBJ1-1; 9 nucleotides line up with TRBD1. The ends lost 2 bases at V and 8 bases at J; junction bases unmatched: 3. Germline CDR1 LGHNA, CDR2 YSLEER. The CDR3 runs to 13 residues. CDR3 sequence: CASSQTGTGEAFF. The CDR3 DNA follows: TGCGCCAGCAGCCAAACCGGGACAGGGGAAGCTTTCTTT.

This chain uses TRBV7-2 with TRBJ2-2; possibly TRBD1 for D (5 bases). CDR1 and CDR2 (germline): SGHTA, FQGNSA. CDR3 size: 14 residues. V gave up 3 bases and J gave up 4 bases, with 9 bases separating them. The CDR3, as DNA: TGTGCCAGCAGCTTCAGGGTTTCCACCGGGGAGCTGTTTTTT. Its protein is CASSFRVSTGELFF.

This clonotype was counted only a few times. The chain couples TRBV2 to TRBJ2-5; D not certain. Trimming took off 7 bases at V and 5 bases at J, with 11 bases between the two ends. The CDR3 has 12 amino acids. Germline values: CDR1 SNHLY, CDR2 FYNNEI. The CDR3 nucleotides read TGTGCCAGCAAGGGTCTAGGGGAGACCCAGTACTTC. Translated: CASKGLGETQYF. Full variable domain (remainder filled in from reference TRBV2 and TRBJ2-5): EPEVTQTPSHQVTQMGQEVILRCVPISNHLYFYWYRQILGQKVEFLVSFYNNEISEKSEIFDDQFSVERPDGSNFTLKIRSTKLEDSAMYFCASKGLGETQYFGPGTRLLVL.

This clonotype was seen only a few times. This sequence joins TRBV30 and TRBJ2-1; 10 bases align to TRBD2. Germline V gene sequence: CDR1 GTSNPN, CDR2 SVGIG (reference sequence). J gave up 7 bases and V 3 bases, and 9 bases lay outside the gene matches. The CDR3 has 15 residues. The CDR3 nucleotides are TGTGCCTGGAGCCCCTCTAGCGGGGGAGTTAATGAGCAGTTCTTC. Its translation: CAWSPSSGGVNEQFF. Filled out from reference TRBV30 and TRBJ2-1, the complete variable domain reads SQTIHQWPATLVQPVGSPLSLECTVEGTSNPNLYWYRQAAGRGLQLLFYSVGIGQISSEVPQNLSASRPQDRQFILSSKKLLLSDSGFYLCAWSPSSGGVNEQFFGPGTRLTVL.

This clonotype was observed a single time. This chain joins TRBV27 and TRBJ2-2; 7 bases agree with TRBD1. J was trimmed by 3 bases and V by 7 bases; bases with no gene match: 11. Germline V gives CDR1 MNHEY, CDR2 SMNVEV (reference sequence). The CDR3 runs 16 residues. The CDR3 sequence is CASTPDRAPDTGELFF. The CDR3 DNA follows: TGTGCCAGCACCCCCGACAGGGCACCAGACACCGGGGAGCTGTTTTTT.

The genes are TRBV10-3 and TRBJ2-3; D remains ambiguous. Germline V gene sequence: CDR1 ENHRY, CDR2 SYGVKD. V gave up 5 bases and J gave up 5 bases, with 17 bases separating them. This CDR3 has 15 residues. The DNA for the CDR3 is TGTGCCATCAGTTCAGACTCAGAAGGCGGAGATACGCAGTATTTT. It encodes CAISSDSEGGDTQYF.

This clonotype showed up many times. The chain couples TRBV5-1 to TRBJ2-1, with TRBD2 matching 11 bases. The CDR3 has 17 amino acids. J gave up 8 bases and V 0 bases, and 10 bases lay outside the gene matches. CDR1 is SGHRS, CDR2 YFSETQ, per germline. CDR3 coding DNA: TGCGCCAGCAGCTTGGTCCCGGGACTAGCGGAGTCCGATGAGCAGTTCTTC. Amino acids: CASSLVPGLAESDEQFF.

The genes are TRBV5-1 and TRBJ2-2, with a possible D match to TRBD1 (5 bases). Per the germline V gene, CDR1 is SGHRS and CDR2 is YFSETQ. Trimming cost V 4 bases and J 0 bases, with 10 bases left between them. The CDR3 spans 15 residues. The CDR3 loop is CASSLDSPNTGELFF. The CDR3, as DNA: TGCGCCAGCAGCCTAGACAGTCCGAACACCGGGGAGCTGTTTTTT. The variable domain in full, with the rest retrieved from reference TRBV5-1 and TRBJ2-2, is KAGVTQTPRYLIKTRGQQVTLSCSPISGHRSVSWYQQTPGQGLQFLFEYFSETQRNKGNFPGRFSGRQFSNSRSEMNVSTLELGDSALYLCASSLDSPNTGELFFGEGSRLTVL.

This clonotype was seen a handful of times. The gene calls are TRBV27 and TRBJ1-5, with 8 bases matching TRBD1. The CDR3 sequence is 14 residues long. V lost 4 bases to trimming and J lost 6 bases; unmatched junction nucleotides: 5. CDR1 and CDR2 (germline): MNHEY, SMNVEV (reference sequence). CDR3 protein: CASSSRTGSQPQHF. In DNA form, the CDR3 reads TGTGCCAGCAGTTCGAGGACAGGGAGTCAGCCCCAGCATTTT.

The chain uses TRBV7-2 and TRBJ2-5, with D unresolved. The CDR3 is made up of 15 amino acids. The V end lost 5 bases, the J end lost 0 bases, and 13 bases lay between the germline ends. CDR1 SGHTA and CDR2 FQGNSA come from the germline V gene. In DNA form, the CDR3 reads TGTGCCAGCAGCCCTGCCACTGGAAACCAAGAGACCCAGTACTTC. Encoded protein: CASSPATGNQETQYF.

The chain couples TRBV7-2 to TRBJ1-2; no definite D call. The CDR3 has 14 residues. Looked up from germline, CDR1 is SGHTA and CDR2 is FQGNSA. V shed 5 bases and J shed 2 bases, with 12 bases lying between them. CDR3 sequence (DNA): TGTGCCAGCAGCCGAACCACGGACAACTATGGCTACACCTTC. Translated, it gives CASSRTTDNYGYTF.

This clonotype has more than one count but fewer than ten. V gene TRBV20-1 combines with J gene TRBJ1-1, with 9 bases lining up with TRBD1. Germline CDR1 is DFQATT and CDR2 is SNEGSKA (reference sequence). CDR3 size: 13 residues. V lost 7 bases, J lost 4 bases, and 7 bases stayed unmatched. The CDR3 sequence is CSVTTGGVTEAFF. The CDR3 DNA sequence: TGCAGTGTAACGACAGGGGGTGTCACTGAAGCTTTCTTT.

The rearrangement uses TRBV6-2 or TRBV6-3 and TRBJ2-7, with D unresolved. Trimming removed 8 bases from V and 2 bases from J, with 10 bases in between. The CDR3 totals 12 residues. CDR1 and CDR2 from the germline V gene are MNHEY and SVGEGT. This CDR3 is CASQGSTYEQYF. The CDR3 bases are TGTGCCAGCCAAGGGTCCACCTACGAGCAGTACTTC.

This clonotype was detected ten times or more. The chain joins TRBV20-1 to TRBJ2-4, with D perhaps TRBD2 (5 bases). The V gene lost 1 base and the J gene lost 0 bases, with 7 bases spanning the gap. Germline CDR1 DFQATT, CDR2 SNEGSKA (reference sequence). CDR3 size: 14 residues. The CDR3 bases are TGCAGTGCTAGAGTCGGGGTAGCCAAAAACATTCAGTACTTC. It yields the protein CSARVGVAKNIQYF.

This clonotype was seen more than once but under ten times. V usage is TRBV29-1 and J usage is TRBJ2-7, with D perhaps TRBD2 (6 bases). The V end was cut by 6 bases, the J end by 7 bases, with 10 bases between. Germline V gene data show CDR1 as SQVTM and CDR2 as ANQGSEA. The CDR3 has 10 residues. The chain's CDR3 is CSVGGSEQYF. In nucleotides, the CDR3 is TGCAGCGTCGGGGGATCTGAGCAGTACTTC.

In its sample, this clonotype was seen a few times. The CDR3 is CASSLTVGDGANVLTF. The CDR3 DNA is TGCGCCAGCAGCTTAACCGTCGGGGATGGGGCCAACGTCCTGACTTTC. The chain uses TRBV5-1 and TRBJ2-6, with D tentatively TRBD2 (5 bases). Germline loops: CDR1 SGHRS, CDR2 YFSETQ. V was clipped by 2 bases and J by 3 bases, with 12 bases between them. CDR3 length equals 16 residues.

On this clonotype itself: A much larger clone is a single base away; this may be a read error. The V and J genes are TRBV28 and TRBJ1-5, with 8 bases that match TRBD1. The CDR3 is made up of 18 amino acids. J lost 4 bases, V lost 3 bases, and 14 bases had no gene match. Per germline, CDR1 MDHEN and CDR2 SYDVKM. This chain's CDR3 is CASSLGGDRTGSNQPQHF. CDR3 in DNA: TGTGCCAGCAGTTTGGGGGGAGACCGGACAGGGTCTAATCAGCCCCAGCATTTT.

This clonotype was detected a few times. The chain couples TRBV28 to TRBJ2-4, with D tentatively TRBD2 (6 bases). V was trimmed by 3 bases and J by 6 bases, leaving 18 bases between them. Germline CDR1 and CDR2: MDHEN and SYDVKM. The CDR3 is 16 residues long. The chain's CDR3 is CASSFPLTSTGNIQYF. As DNA, the CDR3 is TGTGCCAGCAGTTTCCCCTTGACTAGTACTGGAAACATTCAGTACTTC.

This clonotype was counted only a few times. CDR3 DNA sequence: TGTGCCAGCAGCTTGGCCGGGGCCGAGTCCGTCAATCAGCCCCAGCATTTT. It encodes CASSLAGAESVNQPQHF. The V and J genes are TRBV5-6 and TRBJ1-5, with D perhaps TRBD1 (5 bases). The CDR3 loop spans 17 amino acids. From germline, CDR1 is SGHDT and CDR2 YYEEEE. Trimming pared 0 bases from V and 3 bases from J, leaving 16 bases between.

The V call is TRBV2, the J call TRBJ1-2, with D possibly TRBD1 on 6 matching bases. Germline V gene data show CDR1 as SNHLY and CDR2 as FYNNEI. The CDR3 is made up of 15 amino acids. Trimming pared 9 bases from V and 1 base from J, leaving 18 bases between. Here the CDR3 reads CASPLQGNYNYGYTF. DNA for the CDR3: TGTGCCAGTCCCCTGCAGGGGAACTATAACTATGGCTACACCTTC. Full variable domain (missing parts from reference TRBV2 and TRBJ1-2): EPEVTQTPSHQVTQMGQEVILRCVPISNHLYFYWYRQILGQKVEFLVSFYNNEISEKSEIFDDQFSVERPDGSNFTLKIRSTKLEDSAMYFCASPLQGNYNYGYTFGSGTRLTVV.

This clonotype was detected only once. The junction departs from the called germline gene at one end, perhaps through a read error. The CDR3 coding sequence is TGTGCCACCAGTGACCGACAGGATCAGCCTTCACCCCCCCACTTT. Protein: CATSDRQDQPSPPHF. The genes are TRBV24-1 and TRBJ1-6; D possibly corresponds to TRBD1 (6 bases). The CDR3 has 15 residues. Per germline, CDR1 KGHDR and CDR2 SFDVKD.

This CDR3 is CASSWTIDYEQYF. CDR3 bases: TGTGCCAGCAGTTGGACTATTGATTACGAGCAGTACTTC. The chain has TRBV27 and TRBJ2-7; weak D call: TRBD2 (6 bases). CDR1 is MNHEY, CDR2 SMNVEV, per germline (reference sequence). V was shortened by 4 bases and J by 4 bases, with 11 bases between the two germline ends. The CDR3 contains 13 residues.

This chain joins TRBV12-3 or TRBV12-4 and TRBJ2-1, with D maybe TRBD2 (6 bases). V lost 2 bases and J lost 9, with 8 bases in between. The CDR3 loop spans 12 amino acids. The CDR3 nucleotides are TGTGCCAGCAGTTTATACGGGGGTGAGCAGTTCTTC. This codes for CASSLYGGEQFF.

This clonotype was detected a few times. The chain uses TRBV12-3 or TRBV12-4 and TRBJ1-2; D may be TRBD1 (6 bases). The V and J ends lost 7 bases and 4 bases respectively, with 19 bases between them. The CDR3 has 15 amino acids. CDR3 protein: CASILLQGSAYGYTF. DNA of the CDR3: TGTGCCAGCATCCTCCTCCAGGGGTCCGCCTATGGCTACACCTTC.

This clonotype was counted only a few times. CDR3 protein: CASSQPLSGQDLNYGYTF. The CDR3 DNA reads as TGTGCCAGCAGCCAACCCCTAAGCGGACAGGACCTTAACTATGGCTACACCTTC. The V gene is TRBV14, the J gene TRBJ1-2; 7 bases fit TRBD1. The length of the CDR3 is 18 residues. Germline values: CDR1 SGHDN, CDR2 FVKESK. With 2 bases clipped from V and 1 base from J, the junction kept 13 bases outside the gene matches.